This passage covers 29 T cell receptor beta chains from one sample sequenced in a study of cytomegalovirus exposure and HLA in healthy donors. Method: immunoSEQ multiplex PCR; TCRdb's copy keeps in-frame clones and lacks some. The table includes approximately 120,000 clones, 89% detected once. Input material: PBMCs. The receptors come from a woman aged 18-30 years in good health and CMV-seronegative.

The V and J genes are TRBV5-1 and TRBJ2-7; a weak D match, TRBD2 (5 bases). The germline V gene encodes CDR1 SGHRS and CDR2 YFSETQ. This CDR3 is built from 15 residues. V was pared by 3 bases and J by 3 bases, with 16 bases between. The CDR3, as DNA: TGCGCCAGCAGCTGGAAGTCGGACTTCTTCTACGAGCAGTACTTC. Translating gives CASSWKSDFFYEQYF.

The chain couples TRBV4-2 to TRBJ2-1; D may be TRBD1 (5 bases). CDR1 LGHNA and CDR2 YNFKEQ come from the germline V gene. This CDR3 is 17 amino acids long. V was shortened by 1 base and J by 6 bases, with 19 bases between the two germline ends. In DNA, the CDR3 is TGTGCCAGCAGCCAAGTGCACAGGAGCCCCATGGGCAATGAGCAGTTCTTC. It translates to CASSQVHRSPMGNEQFF.

This clone was counted a few times. V usage is TRBV9 and J usage is TRBJ2-1; 8 nucleotides align to TRBD2. The V gene end was trimmed by 1 base and the J gene end by 8 bases; junction bases not matched to a gene: 11. This CDR3 is 16 amino acids long. The germline V gene encodes CDR1 SGDLS and CDR2 YYNGEE. CDR3 in DNA: TGTGCCAGCAGCGTATCCGCGGGAGGAGTGTTCGATGAGCAGTTCTTC. This gives the protein CASSVSAGGVFDEQFF.

V and J are TRBV2 and TRBJ2-3; TRBD2 might be the D (5 bases). The germline V gene encodes CDR1 SNHLY and CDR2 FYNNEI. V gave up 6 bases and J gave up 8 bases, with 12 bases separating them. The CDR3 totals 12 residues. This CDR3 reads CASRTLARTQYF. DNA for the CDR3: TGTGCCAGCAGGACGCTAGCACGTACGCAGTATTTT.

This clone occurred once. This chain links TRBV19 with TRBJ2-7, with 9 bases aligning to TRBD1. The J segment lost 2 bases and the V segment lost 4 bases, leaving 6 bases of the junction unmatched. Germline V lookup: CDR1 LNHDA, CDR2 SQIVND (reference sequence). The CDR3 is 15 residues long. The CDR3 sequence is CASSTGQGHPYEQYF. The CDR3 DNA reads TGTGCCAGTAGTACCGGACAGGGGCATCCCTACGAGCAGTACTTC.

This chain connects TRBV5-1 to TRBJ2-7, with a possible D match to TRBD2 (6 bases). V shed 1 base and J shed 0 bases, with 8 bases lying between them. Looked up from germline, CDR1 is SGHRS and CDR2 is YFSETQ. The CDR3 length is 14 residues. The CDR3 reads CASSLTSFSYEQYF. CDR3 DNA: TGCGCCAGCAGCTTGACTAGCTTCTCCTACGAGCAGTACTTC. The whole variable domain, remainder taken from reference TRBV5-1 and TRBJ2-7, is KAGVTQTPRYLIKTRGQQVTLSCSPISGHRSVSWYQQTPGQGLQFLFEYFSETQRNKGNFPGRFSGRQFSNSRSEMNVSTLELGDSALYLCASSLTSFSYEQYFGPGTRLTVT.

The chain uses TRBV27 and TRBJ2-5, with 7 bases lining up with TRBD1. The CDR3 has 12 amino acids. CDR1 and CDR2 from the germline V gene are MNHEY and SMNVEV (reference sequence). The V and J ends lost 6 bases and 2 bases, in that order; junction bases with no gene match: 0. Written as DNA, the CDR3 is TGTGCCAGCAGGGGACAGCAAGAGACCCAGTACTTC. This sequence encodes CASRGQQETQYF.

This sequence joins TRBV27 and TRBJ2-7; D perhaps matches TRBD1 (5 bases). The CDR3 runs 14 residues. Trimming took 3 bases from V and 1 from J, leaving 10 bases between them. Germline V gives CDR1 MNHEY, CDR2 SMNVEV (reference sequence). The CDR3 coding sequence is TGTGCCAGCAGTTTGGGTCAGGGATCCTACGAGCAGTACTTC. Translating gives CASSLGQGSYEQYF.

The chain recombines TRBV7-2 with TRBJ2-1, with TRBD2 as a possible D gene (6 bases). Germline-derived CDR1 and CDR2 are SGHTA and FQGNSA. This CDR3 is 14 amino acids long. Trimming stripped 4 bases from V and 4 bases from J, with 11 bases between. The CDR3 DNA sequence: TGTGCCAGCAGCTGGTTAGCGGAATACAATGAGCAGTTCTTC. It specifies CASSWLAEYNEQFF. Variable domain in full (rest from reference TRBV7-2 and TRBJ2-1): GAGVSQSPSNKVTEKGKDVELRCDPISGHTALYWYRQSLGQGLEFLIYFQGNSAPDKSGLPSDRFSAERTGGSVSTLTIQRTQQEDSAVYLCASSWLAEYNEQFFGPGTRLTVL.

In DNA form, the CDR3 reads TGTGCCAGCAGCTCCGCCAACGGCGAGCAGTACTTC. It encodes CASSSANGEQYF. The V gene is TRBV5-6, the J gene TRBJ2-7; D is unresolved. The CDR3 is made up of 12 amino acids. The V end lost 3 bases, the J end lost 6 bases, and 10 bases lay between the germline ends. In germline, CDR1 is SGHDT, CDR2 YYEEEE.

The chain carries TRBV19 and TRBJ1-1; the D gene is possibly TRBD1 (6 bases). Trimming took off 10 bases at V and 4 bases at J, with 16 bases between the two ends. This CDR3 is 13 amino acids long. In germline, CDR1 is LNHDA, CDR2 SQIVND (reference sequence). The CDR3 DNA is TGTGCCATTAGGGCGGGGGCGGCCACTGAAGCTTTCTTT. Protein product: CAIRAGAATEAFF.

This chain's CDR3 is CASSPTGGVGLLNQPQHF. In DNA form, the CDR3 reads TGTGCCAGCAGCCCGACAGGGGGTGTCGGTTTACTCAATCAGCCCCAGCATTTT. This chain joins TRBV5-8 and TRBJ1-5, with 9 positions matching TRBD1. CDR3 length: 18 amino acids. The V segment lost 4 bases and the J segment 3 bases; nucleotides outside the gene matches: 14. Germline V lookup: CDR1 SGHTS, CDR2 YDEGEE.

The gene calls are TRBV4-1 and TRBJ1-2, with 7 bases aligning to TRBD1. Trimming cost V 6 bases and J 8 bases; bases outside gene matches: 21. Germline V gene lookup returns CDR1 MGHRA and CDR2 YSYEKL. The CDR3 consists of 17 residues. In DNA, the CDR3 is TGCGCCAGCAGACCCGTACCGAACAGGGGCCGCAAGGCGGGCTACACCTTC. Encoded protein: CASRPVPNRGRKAGYTF.

V usage is TRBV7-6 and J usage is TRBJ2-1; maybe TRBD1 (6 bases). Per germline, CDR1 SGHVS and CDR2 FNYEAQ. This CDR3 has 16 amino acids. Trimming removed 1 base at V and 4 bases at J, with 14 bases between. The CDR3 DNA sequence: TGTGCCAGCAGCTTAGTCGTTACAGGGAGTTACAATGAGCAGTTCTTC. As protein: CASSLVVTGSYNEQFF.

The chain uses TRBV11-2 and TRBJ2-5; maybe TRBD2 (6 bases). V was clipped by 4 bases and J by 7 bases, with 28 bases between them. This CDR3 comprises 18 residues. CDR1 SGHAT and CDR2 FQNNGV come from the germline V gene. The CDR3 nucleotides are TGTGCCAGCAGCTCCCGTGGGGGGTTTGCTGGACTCAAGGGGACCCAGTACTTC. Protein product: CASSSRGGFAGLKGTQYF.

DNA of the CDR3: TGTGCCAGCAGCTTATCCGGGAGGAGCACCGGGGAGCTGTTTTTT. Residues: CASSLSGRSTGELFF. The V gene is TRBV7-3, the J gene TRBJ2-2; TRBD2 agrees at 7 bases. Per germline, CDR1 SGHTA and CDR2 FQGTGA. V lost 2 bases, J lost 4 bases, and 4 bases stayed unmatched. The CDR3 contains 15 residues.

This clone was seen a single time. This chain links TRBV6-5 with TRBJ1-4, with 7 bases aligning to TRBD1. The CDR3 extends over 14 amino acids. Germline V lookup: CDR1 MNHEY, CDR2 SVGAGI. J lost 13 bases, V lost 0 bases, and 8 bases had no gene match. Here the CDR3 reads CASSYSSRQGRLFF. The CDR3 DNA reads as TGTGCCAGCAGTTACTCGAGTCGACAGGGACGACTGTTTTTT.

CDR3 sequence: CASRALAGTGNTIYF. Here the CDR3 DNA reads TGTGCCAGCAGGGCACTTGCAGGGACTGGAAACACCATATATTTT. The genes are TRBV2 and TRBJ1-3, with a weak D call TRBD1 (5 bases). The V gene's germline CDR1 is SNHLY and CDR2 FYNNEI. The CDR3 runs 15 residues. Trimming pared 6 bases from V and 2 bases from J, leaving 14 bases between.

The chain is built from TRBV11-2 and TRBJ1-3; the D gene is possibly TRBD1 (5 bases). Trimming pared 5 bases from V and 7 bases from J, leaving 12 bases between. Germline V gene data show CDR1 as SGHAT and CDR2 as FQNNGV. The CDR3 covers 13 residues. The CDR3 DNA reads as TGTGCCAGCAGCACGGGACTTTCGAACACCATATATTTT. As protein: CASSTGLSNTIYF.

This chain connects TRBV6-4 to TRBJ2-2; D call uncertain. This CDR3 region has 15 residues. The ends were cut back, 2 bases at V and 0 bases at J, with 7 bases in the middle. CDR1 and CDR2 (germline): MRHNA, SNTAGT. For the CDR3, the DNA is TGTGCCAGCAGTGACGGGCTCGCGAACACCGGGGAGCTGTTTTTT. This sequence encodes CASSDGLANTGELFF.

The rearrangement joins TRBV5-6 to TRBJ2-7; TRBD1 might be the D (5 bases). Germline CDR1 reads SGHDT; CDR2 reads YYEEEE. The CDR3 is 14 amino acids. Trimming took off 4 bases at V and 2 bases at J, with 13 bases between the two ends. The DNA of the CDR3 is TGTGCCAGCAGCCAAGATACAGGAGCCTACGAGCAGTACTTC. Translating gives CASSQDTGAYEQYF.

The J gene is TRBJ2-1, the V gene TRBV6-1; 10 bases map to TRBD2. Germline assignment: CDR1 MNHNS and CDR2 SASEGT. V was pared by 4 bases and J by 3 bases, with 6 bases of the junction left unmatched. The length of the CDR3 is 16 residues. As DNA, the CDR3 is TGTGCCAGCAGTGTTACTAGCGGGAATTACTACAATGAGCAGTTCTTC. Translation gives CASSVTSGNYYNEQFF.

The rearrangement joins TRBV28 to TRBJ2-7, with 12 positions matching TRBD2. The CDR3 length is 17 residues. V dropped 6 bases and J dropped 3; count of bases not matched to a gene: 12. CDR1 and CDR2 from the germline V gene are MDHEN and SYDVKM. CDR3 residues: CASSEGGPGLAGYEQYF. The DNA for the CDR3 is TGTGCCAGCAGCGAAGGGGGTCCGGGACTAGCGGGCTACGAGCAGTACTTC.

The CDR3 DNA reads TGCGCCAGCAGCCAAGTTTTCCCCCTATTACGCTCCGAGCAGTACTTC. It codes for CASSQVFPLLRSEQYF. This chain connects TRBV4-1 to TRBJ2-7; D remains unclear. This CDR3 contains 16 residues. Trimming pared 1 base from V and 6 bases from J, leaving 19 bases between. The germline V gene has CDR1 MGHRA and CDR2 YSYEKL.

The chain couples TRBV5-4 to TRBJ2-1; 9 positions match TRBD2. Germline CDR1 is SGHNT and CDR2 is YYREEE (reference sequence). With V trimmed by 0 bases and J by 7 bases, 5 bases remained unmatched. The CDR3 runs to 15 residues. The CDR3 loop reads CASSLVSSGTNEQFF. In DNA, the CDR3 is TGTGCCAGCAGCTTGGTGTCTAGCGGGACTAATGAGCAGTTCTTC.

This chain uses TRBV18 with TRBJ2-5; 7 positions agree with TRBD1. J was trimmed by 4 bases and V by 8 bases; bases with no gene match: 7. CDR3 length: 13 residues. The germline gives CDR1 KGHSH, CDR2 LQKENI. CDR3 DNA sequence: TGTGCCAGCGCTACAGGGGAGAGAGAGACCCAGTACTTC. Translated: CASATGERETQYF.

This sequence joins TRBV7-6 and TRBJ1-5; D remains unclear. CDR3 length: 14 residues. Germline CDR1 SGHVS, CDR2 FNYEAQ. V was trimmed by 5 bases and J by 5 bases, leaving 13 bases between them. The CDR3 DNA sequence: TGTGCCAGCAGCAAGACTAGGATGGATCAGCCCCAGCATTTT. It is translated as CASSKTRMDQPQHF.

This clone came up once. The chain links TRBV28 to TRBJ2-1; tentative D call: TRBD2 (6 bases). This CDR3 comprises 15 residues. In germline, CDR1 is MDHEN, CDR2 SYDVKM. With 3 bases removed from V and 9 bases from J, the gap between germline ends came to 18 bases. The CDR3 coding sequence is TGTGCCAGCAGTTTTTCGGGACTCGGGCCCCTTGAGCAGTTCTTC. Protein product: CASSFSGLGPLEQFF.

V and J are TRBV6-5 and TRBJ1-2, with 10 bases matching TRBD1. The germline CDR1 and CDR2 sequences are MNHEY and SVGAGI. The junction had 3 bases not matched to a gene; V was cut back by 3 bases and J by 2 bases. The CDR3 length is 15 residues. Here the CDR3 reads CASSYWTGGNYGYTF. The CDR3 nucleotides are TGTGCCAGCAGTTATTGGACAGGGGGGAACTATGGCTACACCTTC.